This T cell receptor (beta chain) was recovered during a study of response to subunit inactivated influenza vaccine. This clonotype turned up a few times. Its target is not known. MiXCR was run by TCRdb on the RT-PCR reads, yielding one entry per CDR3 protein. The sample records over 750,000 distinct CDR3 sequences, roughly 20% being singletons. General study points: It was the authors' suggestion that each seasonal influenza vaccination recruits few new T cells.

The sample was PBMCs from blood, taken about 5 days after vaccination. The origin of this receptor is a man aged 50-59 years who received an inactivated influenza vaccine.

The CDR3 sequence: CASSLEGSGNTIYF. CDR3 sequence (DNA): TGCGCCAGCAGCTTGGAGGGCAGTGGAAACACCATATATTTT. The V and J genes are TRBV5-1 and TRBJ1-3; D gene uncertain. V lost 0 bases, J lost 3 bases, and 7 bases lay in between. Germline V gene sequence: CDR1 SGHRS, CDR2 YFSETQ. The CDR3 runs to 14 residues.